This entry concerns a single T cell receptor (beta chain). Its recognized antigen is unknown. Nothing much larger sits one base from this clone, and base qualities are not available. The immunoSEQ Assay, a bias-controlled multiplex PCR, was used to amplify TCRbeta CDR3 regions from genomic DNA. The authors processed their data as follows. The number of nucleated cells in each sample was estimated from the amplification of reference gene primers within the assay. To quantify the absolute abundance of each unique TCRbeta CDR3 rearrangement, sequence reads were collapsed and filtered. For each sample, productive Simpson clonality was calculated as the square root of Simpson's diversity index across productive rearrangements. The source is immuneACCESS, and TCRdb retained only in-frame sequences with V and J called. Part of the clones is not carried over; for the studies checked, unresolved V genes explain less than half of this, and the remainder is unexplained. V and J calls and clone size follow that table, whereas D and trimming were derived from the DNA. Across this sample there are roughly 190,000 clones, with 88% seen only once. Together, the top ten hold approximately 4.5% of the sample.

Each collaborating institution followed its own protocols to collect whole blood in K2EDTA tubes. For TCRbeta analysis, collaborator samples were shipped as frozen whole blood, as isolated PBMCs, or as DNA extracted from either sample type. According to the germline V gene, CDR1 reads SQVTM and CDR2 reads ANQGSEA. Trimming leaves V shorter by 7 bases and J shorter by 2 bases, with the junction holding 15 bases beyond the gene matches. Counted from cysteine to phenylalanine, this CDR3 has 16 amino acids. Only the CDR3 DNA is retained, 48 bases long and in frame from the first base. The sample belongs to a study of blood T cell repertoires in COVID-19 (dated by TCRdb to the early 2020s). The study in broad terms: Samples from collaborators originated in the United States, Italy and Spain and spanned both the acute and convalescent phases of COVID-19. The prospective study material was composed of cDNA or gDNA derived from T cells, B-cell-depleted T cells, or PBMCs. Deeply sampled blood TCRbeta repertoires from subjects exposed to, actively infected with, or recovered from COVID-19 were included in the dataset. The repertoires were made available in a free public database intended to serve as a resource for research on the immune response to SARS-CoV-2. Samples came from the ongoing ImmuneRACE study (first 160 participants) plus 1,254 subjects from 6 global collaborators. The sample metadata nearly always contained a de-identified subject ID, COVID-19 status, age in years and sex. HLA class I and class II types, where available, came from metadata supplied by the sample provider rather than from assay-based typing.

General conclusions and limits of the study: Clinical and demographic metadata were provided uncurated, with the amount varying by source and participant.

Rearrangement joined TRBV29-1 to TRBJ1-1; 8 of the junction bases match TRBD1. Sequenced material: peripheral blood. This receptor was taken from a human donor in a cohort sampled during active COVID-19. In nucleotide form, the sequence is TGCAGCGCTTCCCGGCGCCGGGACAGGCATAACACTGAAGCTTTCTTT. It codes for CSASRRRDRHNTEAFF. The full variable domain, completed from the reference TRBV29-1 and TRBJ1-1 proteins outside the CDR3, reads SAVISQKPSRDICQRGTSLTIQCQVDSQVTMMFWYRQQPGQSLTLIATANQGSEATYESGFVIDKFPISRPNLTFSTLTVSNMSPEDSSIYLCSASRRRDRHNTEAFFGQGTRLTVV.